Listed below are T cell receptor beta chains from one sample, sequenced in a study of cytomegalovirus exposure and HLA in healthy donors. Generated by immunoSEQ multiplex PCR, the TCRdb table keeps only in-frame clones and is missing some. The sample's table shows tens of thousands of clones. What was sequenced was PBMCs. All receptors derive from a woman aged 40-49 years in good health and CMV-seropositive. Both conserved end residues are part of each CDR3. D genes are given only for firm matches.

cdr3_nt: TGTGCCTGGAGTCCGACCCCGACAGTCAACTATGGCTACACCTTC; cdr3_aa: CAWSPTPTVNYGYTF; v_call: TRBV30; d_call: -; j_call: TRBJ1-2
cdr3_nt: TGTGCCACCTCCCTAGATATGAACACTGAAGCTTTCTTT; cdr3_aa: CATSLDMNTEAFF; v_call: TRBV6-1; d_call: -; j_call: TRBJ1-1
cdr3_nt: TGTGCCAGCAGCGTTACTAGCGGGAACCGCAACAATGAGCAGTTCTTC; cdr3_aa: CASSVTSGNRNNEQFF; v_call: TRBV9; d_call: TRBD2; j_call: TRBJ2-1
cdr3_nt: TGTGCCAGCAGCTCAGGGGACCTGCGGACTGAAGCTTTCTTT; cdr3_aa: CASSSGDLRTEAFF; v_call: TRBV5-4; d_call: -; j_call: TRBJ1-1
cdr3_nt: TGTGCCAGCAGTTACTCACAGGGCGCTGCCTACGAGCAGTACTTC; cdr3_aa: CASSYSQGAAYEQYF; v_call: TRBV6-5; d_call: -; j_call: TRBJ2-7
cdr3_nt: TGTGCCAGCAGCTCAAGACGATCGGGGCTTACAGGGGCGGGCGGGGAGCTGTTTTTT; cdr3_aa: CASSSRRSGLTGAGGELFF; v_call: TRBV7-8; d_call: TRBD1; j_call: TRBJ2-2
cdr3_nt: TGTGCCAGCAGTCCTCAAATGACAGGGAATGATGGCTACACCTTC; cdr3_aa: CASSPQMTGNDGYTF; v_call: TRBV28; d_call: TRBD1; j_call: TRBJ1-2
cdr3_nt: TGTGCCAGCAGTTTCAGCTCTGGGGCCAACGTCCTGACTTTC; cdr3_aa: CASSFSSGANVLTF; v_call: TRBV27; d_call: -; j_call: TRBJ2-6
cdr3_nt: TGTGCCAGCAAAATACCGGGACACACCACTGAAGCTTTCTTT; cdr3_aa: CASKIPGHTTEAFF; v_call: TRBV6-6; d_call: -; j_call: TRBJ1-1
cdr3_nt: TGCGCCAGCCCCCGACAGGGGGCAGATACGCAGTATTTT; cdr3_aa: CASPRQGADTQYF; v_call: TRBV5-1; d_call: TRBD1; j_call: TRBJ2-3
cdr3_nt: TGTGCCAGCAGCTTAGTTGGGGGAGGGCCGAGGGAGCAGTACTTC; cdr3_aa: CASSLVGGGPREQYF; v_call: TRBV7-2; d_call: TRBD2; j_call: TRBJ2-5
cdr3_nt: TGTGCCAGCAGTCCGGACAGCCGGCGGCGAGAGACCCAGTACTTC; cdr3_aa: CASSPDSRRRETQYF; v_call: TRBV28; d_call: -; j_call: TRBJ2-5
cdr3_nt: TGCGCCAGCAGCTCCGACAGATCGTCCGGGGAGCTGTTTTTT; cdr3_aa: CASSSDRSSGELFF; v_call: TRBV5-1; d_call: -; j_call: TRBJ2-2
cdr3_nt: TGTGCCAGAAGCAACAATAATGAGCAGTTCTTC; cdr3_aa: CARSNNNEQFF; v_call: TRBV5-3; d_call: -; j_call: TRBJ2-1
cdr3_nt: TGTGCCAGCAGCTTAGCGCCAACTCGGGAGGGAGCCTACGAGCAGTACTTC; cdr3_aa: CASSLAPTREGAYEQYF; v_call: TRBV7-6; d_call: TRBD2; j_call: TRBJ2-7
cdr3_nt: TGTGCCAGCAGCTTGGAAGGGGGCTTGGATGGCTACACCTTC; cdr3_aa: CASSLEGGLDGYTF; v_call: TRBV5-6; d_call: TRBD1; j_call: TRBJ1-2
cdr3_nt: TGTGCCAGCAGTGAAGGGGACAGGGATCCTTCCTATAATTCACCCCTCCACTTT; cdr3_aa: CASSEGDRDPSYNSPLHF; v_call: TRBV6-1; d_call: TRBD1; j_call: TRBJ1-6
cdr3_nt: TGTGCCAGCTCCGGGACAGGGGGATCTTGGACTGAAGCTTTCTTT; cdr3_aa: CASSGTGGSWTEAFF; v_call: TRBV19; d_call: TRBD1; j_call: TRBJ1-1
cdr3_nt: TGTGCCAGCAGCTTAGATAATGAGACATATCCCAACCGGTCCATATATTTT; cdr3_aa: CASSLDNETYPNRSIYF; v_call: TRBV11-3; d_call: -; j_call: TRBJ1-3
cdr3_nt: TGCGCCAGCAGCTTTGACGGTTGGGCTTATAGCAATCAGCCCCAGCATTTT; cdr3_aa: CASSFDGWAYSNQPQHF; v_call: TRBV5-1; d_call: -; j_call: TRBJ1-5